Below, 22 T cell receptor beta chains from the same sample are listed, as sequenced in a study of monozygotic twins with inflammatory bowel disease. TCRdb re-called the 5' RACE reads; one entry per CDR3 protein, DNA not given. This sample's table reports some 300,000 distinct CDR3 sequences. The source material was blood. The receptors were gathered from a human donor with ulcerative colitis or Crohn's disease, or a healthy co-twin of an affected twin (not recorded which).

The rearrangement uses TRBV5-1 and TRBJ2-3; the TRBD1 assignment by TCRdb is unverifiable without DNA. CDR3 length equals 17 residues. Germline V gene sequence: CDR1 SGHRS, CDR2 YFSETQ. CDR3 residues: CASSPGETANRGGTQYF.

The chain links TRBV5-1 to TRBJ2-7; TCRdb lists TRBD1, though no DNA is available to test this call. The germline V gene encodes CDR1 SGHRS and CDR2 YFSETQ. CDR3 length equals 14 residues. This CDR3 reads CASSLGQGQGEQYF.

V is TRBV11-1 and J is TRBJ1-2. Germline V gene sequence: CDR1 SGHAT, CDR2 FQDESV (reference sequence). The CDR3 is made up of 18 amino acids. CDR3 sequence reads: CASSLASGRSGASGGYTF.

The CDR3 protein is CASSALGIVYEQYF. The chain is built from TRBV6-1 and TRBJ2-7; no DNA is available, so the TRBD2 call from TCRdb remains unchecked. This CDR3 has 14 amino acids. CDR1 and CDR2 (germline): MNHNS, SASEGT.

This chain connects TRBV5-1 to TRBJ2-6; there is no DNA to check the TCRdb D call of TRBD1. This CDR3 is built from 18 residues. The germline V gene has CDR1 SGHRS and CDR2 YFSETQ. CDR3 protein: CASRPQTGEASGANVLTF.

This chain links TRBV7-2 with TRBJ2-2; without DNA, the TCRdb call of TRBD1 cannot be checked. Per the germline V gene, CDR1 is SGHTA and CDR2 is FQGNSA. The CDR3 consists of 14 residues. The CDR3 here is CASSLEPAGGELFF.

The rearrangement links TRBV3-1 to TRBJ2-3. The CDR3 extends over 14 amino acids. CDR1 and CDR2 from the germline V gene are LGHDT and YNNKEL (reference sequence). The CDR3 here is CASSQVNGGDTQYF.

The CDR3 sequence is CSARDRGSGYSYEQYF. The rearrangement uses TRBV20-1 and TRBJ2-7; TCRdb returns TRBD2, unconfirmable since there is no DNA. This CDR3 comprises 16 residues. In germline, CDR1 is DFQATT, CDR2 SNEGSKA (reference sequence).

The chain combines TRBV10-3 with TRBJ2-7; TCRdb gives TRBD1 as the D gene, but with no DNA this cannot be confirmed. Germline CDR1 reads ENHRY; CDR2 reads SYGVKD. The CDR3 covers 17 residues. CDR3 protein: CAISVTGVGFLSYEQYF.

The chain combines TRBV15 with TRBJ1-2. Per the germline V gene, CDR1 is LNHNV and CDR2 is YYDKDF (reference sequence). CDR3 length equals 13 residues. The CDR3 region is CATSRGAFYGYTF.

The chain couples TRBV6-1 to TRBJ1-1; TCRdb calls TRBD1, which cannot be checked without DNA. This CDR3 contains 13 residues. Germline V gene data show CDR1 as MNHNS and CDR2 as SASEGT. The CDR3 spells CASGQGGSVEAFF.

The chain recombines TRBV12-3 or TRBV12-4 with TRBJ2-2. This CDR3 has 14 amino acids. Here the CDR3 reads CASSLDAVTGELFF.

This chain joins TRBV7-2 and TRBJ1-2. This CDR3 comprises 15 residues. The germline V gene has CDR1 SGHTA and CDR2 FQGNSA. The chain's CDR3 is CASSLALRNHYGYTF.

This chain links TRBV29-1 with TRBJ2-7; the D call of TRBD2 rests on TCRdb alone, since no DNA is present to check it. This CDR3 has 12 amino acids. Germline V lookup: CDR1 SQVTM, CDR2 ANQGSEA. The CDR3 protein is CSVEEREREQYF.

This chain joins TRBV7-2 and TRBJ2-7. Germline assignment: CDR1 SGHTA and CDR2 FQGNSA. This CDR3 region has 12 residues. CDR3 in amino acids: CASSLPTYEQYF.

This chain connects TRBV7-2 to TRBJ2-3; the TCRdb D gene call, TRBD2, has no DNA to confirm it. The CDR3 spans 15 residues. Germline V gene sequence: CDR1 SGHTA, CDR2 FQGNSA. CDR3 sequence: CASSLARGGGDTQYF.

The chain uses TRBV7-2 and TRBJ1-5; TCRdb's D call, TRBD1, is unchecked because there is no DNA. CDR3 size: 16 residues. Germline loops: CDR1 SGHTA, CDR2 FQGNSA. The CDR3 spells CASSRGAEVVNQPQHF.

The chain couples TRBV5-1 to TRBJ2-2. The CDR3 loop spans 15 amino acids. Germline V lookup: CDR1 SGHRS, CDR2 YFSETQ. Here the CDR3 reads CASSLAGWNTGELFF.

The chain couples TRBV2 to TRBJ2-7; TCRdb's D gene call, TRBD2, goes unchecked for lack of DNA. There are 13 residues in the CDR3. CDR1 is SNHLY and CDR2 is FYNNEI in the germline V gene. The CDR3 region is CASTWVAGGEQYF. The full variable domain, completed using reference TRBV2 and TRBJ2-7, is EPEVTQTPSHQVTQMGQEVILRCVPISNHLYFYWYRQILGQKVEFLVSFYNNEISEKSEIFDDQFSVERPDGSNFTLKIRSTKLEDSAMYFCASTWVAGGEQYFGPGTRLTVT.

The chain combines TRBV7-4 with TRBJ2-7; TCRdb picks TRBD2, but there is no DNA to check that call. Germline V gene data show CDR1 as SGHVT and CDR2 as SQSDAQ. This CDR3 is built from 15 residues. The CDR3 here is CASRTCSGGSSEQYF. The complete variable domain, with remaining parts taken from reference TRBV7-4 and TRBJ2-7, reads GAGVSQSPRYKVAKRGRDVALRCDSISGHVTLYWYRQTLGQGSEVLTYSQSDAQRDKSGRPSGRFSAERPERSVSTLKIQRTEQGDSAVYLCASRTCSGGSSEQYFGPGTRLTVT.

The V call is TRBV7-2, the J call TRBJ1-4; TCRdb outputs TRBD1, but without DNA this stays unchecked. The CDR3 extends over 15 amino acids. The germline gives CDR1 SGHTA, CDR2 FQGNSA. This CDR3 reads CASSFFGQGNEKLFF.

The V gene is TRBV3-1, the J gene TRBJ1-2. The CDR3 consists of 16 residues. CDR1 and CDR2 from the germline V gene are LGHDT and YNNKEL (reference sequence). CDR3 region: CASSHLGQRNAYGYTF.